This T cell receptor (beta chain) was sequenced for a study of technical replicates of blood from a handful of donors. The CDR3 spans 14 residues. Germline-derived CDR1 and CDR2 are SGHTA and FQGTGA. Trimming pared 0 bases from V and 2 bases from J, leaving 7 bases between. Data came from immunoSEQ multiplex PCR; TCRdb stores just in-frame clones and leaves some out. The sample records 65,000 to 70,000 clones, over 75% being singletons. This clonotype was obtained from a human donor in good health. Some clones in this sample may be carry-over from other donors' samples. The chain is built from TRBV7-3 and TRBJ1-2; D unresolved. Sample: PBMCs. CDR3 in DNA: TGTGCCAGCAGCTTAACGGCCGGGAACTATGGCTACACCTTC. Residues: CASSLTAGNYGYTF.